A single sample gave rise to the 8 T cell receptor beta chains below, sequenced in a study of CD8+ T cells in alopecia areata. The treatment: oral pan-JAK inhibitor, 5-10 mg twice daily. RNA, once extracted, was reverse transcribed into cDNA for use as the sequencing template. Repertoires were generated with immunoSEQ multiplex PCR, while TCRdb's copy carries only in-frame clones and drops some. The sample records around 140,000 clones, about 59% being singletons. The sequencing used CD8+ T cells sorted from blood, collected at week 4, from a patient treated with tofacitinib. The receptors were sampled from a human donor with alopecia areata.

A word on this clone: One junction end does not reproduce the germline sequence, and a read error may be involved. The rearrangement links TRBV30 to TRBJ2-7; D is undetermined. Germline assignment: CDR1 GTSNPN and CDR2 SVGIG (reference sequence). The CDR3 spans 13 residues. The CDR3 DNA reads TGTACCTGGGGAACAGAAGGATTTAGCGAGCAGTACTTC. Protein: CTWGTEGFSEQYF.

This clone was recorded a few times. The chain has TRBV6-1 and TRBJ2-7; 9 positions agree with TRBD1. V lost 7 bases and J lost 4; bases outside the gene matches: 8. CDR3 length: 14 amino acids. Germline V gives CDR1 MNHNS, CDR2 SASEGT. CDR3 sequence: CASNYIGTGYEQYF. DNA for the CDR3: TGTGCCAGCAATTACATCGGGACAGGGTACGAGCAGTACTTC.

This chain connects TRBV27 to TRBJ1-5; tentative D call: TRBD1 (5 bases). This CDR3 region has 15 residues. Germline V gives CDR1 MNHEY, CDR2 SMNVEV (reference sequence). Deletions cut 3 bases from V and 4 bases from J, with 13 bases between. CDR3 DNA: TGTGCCAGCAGTTTGACGCCAGAGGGGAATCAGCCCCAGCATTTT. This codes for CASSLTPEGNQPQHF.

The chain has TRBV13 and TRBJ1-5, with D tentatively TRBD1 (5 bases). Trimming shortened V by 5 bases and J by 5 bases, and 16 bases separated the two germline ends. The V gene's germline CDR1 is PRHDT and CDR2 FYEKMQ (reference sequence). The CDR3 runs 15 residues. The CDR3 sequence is CASSRSGGWDQPQHF. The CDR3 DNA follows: TGTGCCAGCAGCCGTTCTGGGGGATGGGATCAGCCCCAGCATTTT.

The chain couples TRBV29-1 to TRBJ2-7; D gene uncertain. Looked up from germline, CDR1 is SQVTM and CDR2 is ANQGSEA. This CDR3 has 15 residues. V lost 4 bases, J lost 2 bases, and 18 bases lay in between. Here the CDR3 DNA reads TGCAGCGTTGTGCCATCTCCTACAGCCACCTACGAGCAGTACTTC. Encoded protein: CSVVPSPTATYEQYF.

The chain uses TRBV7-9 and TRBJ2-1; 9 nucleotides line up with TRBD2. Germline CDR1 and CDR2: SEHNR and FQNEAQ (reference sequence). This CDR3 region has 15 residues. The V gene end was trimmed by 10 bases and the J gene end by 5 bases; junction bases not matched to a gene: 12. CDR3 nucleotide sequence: TGTGCCACCGACACGGGAGCGGGGGGCAACAATGAGCAGTTCTTC. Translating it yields CATDTGAGGNNEQFF.

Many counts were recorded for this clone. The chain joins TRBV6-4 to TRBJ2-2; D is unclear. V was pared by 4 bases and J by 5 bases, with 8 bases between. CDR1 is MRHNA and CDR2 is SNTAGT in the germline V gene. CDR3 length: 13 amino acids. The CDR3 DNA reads TGTGCCAGCAGTGCTGACAATACCGGGGAGCTGTTTTTT. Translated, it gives CASSADNTGELFF.

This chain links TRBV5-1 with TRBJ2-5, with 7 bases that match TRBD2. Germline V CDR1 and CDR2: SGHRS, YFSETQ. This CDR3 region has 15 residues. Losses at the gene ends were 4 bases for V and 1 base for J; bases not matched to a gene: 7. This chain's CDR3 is CASSTTREAQETQYF. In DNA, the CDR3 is TGCGCCAGCAGCACAACCCGGGAGGCCCAAGAGACCCAGTACTTC.